These 17 T cell receptor beta chains came from one sample sequenced in a study of cytomegalovirus exposure and HLA in healthy donors. PCR was performed using 60 Vbeta and 13 Jbeta primers. Generated by immunoSEQ multiplex PCR, the TCRdb table keeps only in-frame clones and is missing some. The sample has 95,000 to 130,000 clones; 55% to 75% are singletons. The sequencing sample was made of PBMCs. These receptors all stem from a woman aged 40 to 50 in good health and CMV-seropositive.

This rearrangement joins TRBV5-6 to TRBJ2-1; D may be TRBD2 (5 bases). The CDR3 is made up of 15 amino acids. The V and J ends lost 0 bases and 6 bases respectively, with 13 bases between them. Germline V gene lookup returns CDR1 SGHDT and CDR2 YYEEEE. DNA for the CDR3: TGTGCCAGCAGCTTGGGTTCGCCTAGCCTCAATGAGCAGTTCTTC. It is translated as CASSLGSPSLNEQFF.

The genes are TRBV27 and TRBJ2-5, with D perhaps TRBD1 (6 bases). V gave up 3 bases and J gave up 2 bases, with 10 bases separating them. Germline V gives CDR1 MNHEY, CDR2 SMNVEV (reference sequence). The CDR3 loop spans 14 amino acids. CDR3 nucleotides: TGTGCCAGCAGTTTGGACAGAGCTCAAGAGACCCAGTACTTC. Its protein is CASSLDRAQETQYF.

The chain combines TRBV7-8 with TRBJ2-1; 12 bases match TRBD2. This CDR3 contains 15 residues. Germline CDR1 reads SGHVS; CDR2 reads FQNEAQ. V gave up 5 bases and J gave up 6 bases; unmatched junction bases: 5. CDR3 nucleotide sequence: TGTGCCAGCAGCCTGACTAGCGGGAGAGGCAATGAGCAGTTCTTC. Its protein product is CASSLTSGRGNEQFF.

V gene TRBV4-2 combines with J gene TRBJ2-5; TRBD2 matches at 9 bases. Germline V CDR1 and CDR2: LGHNA, YNFKEQ. This CDR3 comprises 16 residues. V dropped 1 base and J dropped 2; count of bases not matched to a gene: 5. CDR3 sequence: CASSQGASGIQETQYF. In nucleotides, the CDR3 is TGTGCCAGCAGCCAAGGGGCTAGCGGGATTCAAGAGACCCAGTACTTC.

This chain joins TRBV19 and TRBJ2-1; 10 bases align to TRBD1. The CDR3 extends over 16 amino acids. V lost 4 bases to trimming and J lost 8 bases; unmatched junction nucleotides: 11. Per germline, CDR1 LNHDA and CDR2 SQIVND (reference sequence). The CDR3 here is CASSKGLDRGVDEQFF. The CDR3 DNA sequence: TGTGCCAGTAGTAAGGGATTGGACAGGGGGGTGGATGAGCAGTTCTTC.

The rearrangement joins TRBV10-3 to TRBJ1-2; D is unresolved. Trimming took 4 bases from V and 8 from J, leaving 14 bases between them. The V gene's germline CDR1 is ENHRY and CDR2 SYGVKD. The CDR3 runs to 13 residues. DNA for the CDR3: TGTGCCATCAGTGGCGACAAAAGCTACGGCTACACCTTC. Protein: CAISGDKSYGYTF.

This chain uses TRBV4-2 with TRBJ2-5; D remains unclear. The J call may not be correct, given that the DNA end is closer to TRBJ2-7. Germline assignment: CDR1 LGHNA and CDR2 YNFKEQ. There are 14 residues in the CDR3. In nucleotides, the CDR3 is TGTGCCAGCAGCCAAGATTCCTGGGCAGACGAGCAGTACTTC. Translating it yields CASSQDSWADEQYF.

The rearrangement links TRBV28 to TRBJ1-2; possibly TRBD1 for D (5 bases). Germline CDR1 reads MDHEN; CDR2 reads SYDVKM. There are 15 residues in the CDR3. Trimming took 4 bases from V and 6 from J, leaving 18 bases between them. CDR3 sequence reads: CASSSGVRGTDGYTF. For the CDR3, the DNA is TGTGCCAGCAGTTCGGGCGTGCGGGGGACTGATGGCTACACCTTC.

V gene TRBV15 combines with J gene TRBJ1-3, with 8 bases identical to TRBD1. Trimming took 0 bases from V and 8 from J; bases not matched to a gene: 0. The CDR3 length is 13 residues. Germline CDR1 reads LNHNV; CDR2 reads YYDKDF (reference sequence). The CDR3 loop is CATSRDRGHTIYF. CDR3 bases: TGTGCCACCAGCAGAGACAGGGGGCACACCATATATTTT.

The sample holds a few counts of this clone. This chain uses TRBV28 with TRBJ1-5; D is perhaps TRBD1 (6 bases). V lost 5 bases, J lost 7 bases, and 21 bases lay in between. The CDR3 consists of 16 residues. Germline V gene lookup returns CDR1 MDHEN and CDR2 SYDVKM. The CDR3 DNA is TGTGCCAGCAGTATTTATGGGGGGGGGCTTGGGCAGCCCCAGCATTTT. As protein: CASSIYGGGLGQPQHF.

The genes are TRBV7-2 and TRBJ2-1; 11 positions match TRBD1. Per germline, CDR1 SGHTA and CDR2 FQGNSA. This CDR3 contains 13 residues. CDR3: CATRDRGGESEFF. The CDR3 coding sequence is TGTGCGACCCGGGACAGGGGGGGCGAGAGCGAGTTCTTC.

The rearrangement links TRBV2 to TRBJ1-2, with TRBD1 matching over 7 bases. This CDR3 has 14 residues. V lost 9 bases and J lost 5; bases outside the gene matches: 12. Per the germline V gene, CDR1 is SNHLY and CDR2 is FYNNEI. CDR3 sequence reads: CASGTEALLYGYTF. In DNA form, the CDR3 reads TGTGCCAGTGGGACAGAAGCTCTTCTTTATGGCTACACCTTC.

The chain combines TRBV18 with TRBJ2-7; possibly TRBD1 for D (7 bases). The CDR3 contains 19 residues. V was pared by 2 bases and J by 0 bases, with 23 bases between. Per the germline V gene, CDR1 is KGHSH and CDR2 is LQKENI. CDR3 amino acids: CASSPVRPGDRLGSYEQYF. Here the CDR3 DNA reads TGTGCCAGCTCACCAGTAAGGCCGGGGGACAGATTGGGCTCCTACGAGCAGTACTTC.

The chain is built from TRBV7-3 and TRBJ2-1; a possible D gene is TRBD1 (6 bases). CDR3 length: 16 amino acids. Trimming shortened V by 1 base and J by 3 bases, and 13 bases separated the two germline ends. Germline lookup yields CDR1 SGHTA and CDR2 FQGTGA. Written as DNA, the CDR3 is TGTGCCAGCAGCTTAAAGGCTCAGGGGAGCTACAATGAGCAGTTCTTC. It translates to CASSLKAQGSYNEQFF.

The chain combines TRBV11-2 with TRBJ1-4, with 8 bases aligning to TRBD1. Germline CDR1 SGHAT, CDR2 FQNNGV. The CDR3 totals 19 residues. V lost 0 bases and J lost 5; bases outside the gene matches: 14. Written as DNA, the CDR3 is TGTGCCAGCAGCTTAGACCTACCCGCGACAGGGGCCCACAATGAAAAACTGTTTTTT. Amino acid sequence: CASSLDLPATGAHNEKLFF.

This clone was found once. This rearrangement joins TRBV7-9 to TRBJ1-2, with TRBD1 matching over 9 bases. The CDR3 runs to 14 residues. V shed 3 bases and J 5 bases; nucleotides not matched to a gene: 4. Germline loops: CDR1 SEHNR, CDR2 FQNEAQ (reference sequence). Here the CDR3 DNA reads TGTGCCAGCAGCTTCACGGACAGGGGATATGGCTACACCTTC. It is translated as CASSFTDRGYGYTF.

The chain employs TRBV6-4 and TRBJ2-3; 8 nucleotides line up with TRBD2. With V trimmed by 4 bases and J by 0 bases, 0 bases remained unmatched. Germline V gives CDR1 MRHNA, CDR2 SNTAGT. This CDR3 comprises 14 residues. CDR3 sequence reads: CASSASGSTDTQYF. The CDR3 DNA sequence: TGTGCCAGCAGTGCTAGCGGGAGCACAGATACGCAGTATTTT.